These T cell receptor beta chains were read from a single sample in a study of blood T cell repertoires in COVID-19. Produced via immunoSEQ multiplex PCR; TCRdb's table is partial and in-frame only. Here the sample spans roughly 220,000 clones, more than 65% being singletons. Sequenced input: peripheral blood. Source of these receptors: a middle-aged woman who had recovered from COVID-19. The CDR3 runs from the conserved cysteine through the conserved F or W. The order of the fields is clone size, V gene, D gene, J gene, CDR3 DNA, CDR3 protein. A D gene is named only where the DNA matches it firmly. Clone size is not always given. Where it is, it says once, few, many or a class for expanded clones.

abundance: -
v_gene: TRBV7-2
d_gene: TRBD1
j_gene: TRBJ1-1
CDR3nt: TGTGCCAGCAGCTTAGCGCGGATTCTCGGGACAGGTGAAGCTTTCTTT
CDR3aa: CASSLARILGTGEAFF

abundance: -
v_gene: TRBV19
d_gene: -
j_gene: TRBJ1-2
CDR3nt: TGTGCCAGTAGCCCGAGGGCTGGGGGCTACACCTTC
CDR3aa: CASSPRAGGYTF

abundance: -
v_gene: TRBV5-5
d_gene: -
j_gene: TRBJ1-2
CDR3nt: TGTGCCAGCAGCTCGTCCTATGGCTACACCTTC
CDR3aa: CASSSSYGYTF

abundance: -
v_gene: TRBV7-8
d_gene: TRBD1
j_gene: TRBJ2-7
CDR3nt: TGTGCCAGCAGCCTACGAACAGGGGTTACCTCCTACGAGCAGTACTTC
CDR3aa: CASSLRTGVTSYEQYF

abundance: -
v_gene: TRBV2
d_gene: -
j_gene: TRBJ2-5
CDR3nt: TGTGCCAGCAGTCAGAGGCGACAAGAGACCCAGTACTTC
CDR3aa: CASSQRRQETQYF

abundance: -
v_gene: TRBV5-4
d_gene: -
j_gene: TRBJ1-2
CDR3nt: TGTGCCAGCAGCTTGTATAACAGGGCGGATGGCTACACCTTC
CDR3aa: CASSLYNRADGYTF

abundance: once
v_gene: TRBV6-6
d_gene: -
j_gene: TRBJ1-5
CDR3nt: TGTGCCAGCGGTGGGGGGTTCGGCAATCAGCCCCAGCATTTT
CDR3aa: CASGGGFGNQPQHF

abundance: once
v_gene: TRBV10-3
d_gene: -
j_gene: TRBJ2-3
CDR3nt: TGTGCCACAAATCCGGGAGAGGAGACAGATACGCAGTATTTT
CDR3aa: CATNPGEETDTQYF

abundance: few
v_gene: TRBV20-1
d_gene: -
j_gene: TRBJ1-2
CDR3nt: TGCAGTGCTTCTTACTATGGCTACACCTTC
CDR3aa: CSASYYGYTF

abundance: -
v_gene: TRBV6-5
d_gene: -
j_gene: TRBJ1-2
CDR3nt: TGTGCCAGCAGACTTACGACAGGCCACTATGGCTACACCTTC
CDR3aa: CASRLTTGHYGYTF

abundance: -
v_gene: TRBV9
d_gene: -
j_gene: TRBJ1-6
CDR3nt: TGTGCCAGCAGCGGACAATCCGTCACCTCACCCCTCCACTTT
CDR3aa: CASSGQSVTSPLHF

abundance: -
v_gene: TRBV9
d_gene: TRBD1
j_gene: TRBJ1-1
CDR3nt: TGTGCCAGCAGCGTAGGTGGGACAGTGAACACTGAAGCTTTCTTT
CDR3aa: CASSVGGTVNTEAFF

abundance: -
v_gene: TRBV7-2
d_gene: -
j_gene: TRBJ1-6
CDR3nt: TGTGCCAGCGGCCAAGGGAGCTCCTATAATTCACCCCTCCACTTT
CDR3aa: CASGQGSSYNSPLHF

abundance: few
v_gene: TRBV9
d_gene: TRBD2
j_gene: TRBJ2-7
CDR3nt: TGTGCCAGCAGCGTAGATGCGGGGGGACCTGTACACGAGCAGTACTTC
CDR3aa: CASSVDAGGPVHEQYF

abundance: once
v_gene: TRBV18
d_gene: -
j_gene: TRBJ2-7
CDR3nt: TGTGCCAGCTCACCCAGGGACGAGCAGTACTTC
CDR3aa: CASSPRDEQYF

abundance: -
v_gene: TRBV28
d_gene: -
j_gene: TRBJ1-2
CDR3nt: TGTGCCAGCAGGGGGGCGAGAGGAATCGGAGTGGGCTACACCTTC
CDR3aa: CASRGARGIGVGYTF

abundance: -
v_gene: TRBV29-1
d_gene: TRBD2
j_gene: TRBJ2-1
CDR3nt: TGCAGCGTTGAGACTAGCGGGGTAGAAAATGAGCAGTTCTTC
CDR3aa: CSVETSGVENEQFF

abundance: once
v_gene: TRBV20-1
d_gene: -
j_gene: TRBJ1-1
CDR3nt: TGCAGTGCCCCCGAGGGTGCTGAAGCTTTCTTT
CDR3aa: CSAPEGAEAFF

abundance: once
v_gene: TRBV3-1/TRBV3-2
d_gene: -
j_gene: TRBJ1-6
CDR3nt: TGTGCCAGCAGCCAAGTCCCAAGCGGGGCCCCCCTCCACTTT
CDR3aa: CASSQVPSGAPLHF

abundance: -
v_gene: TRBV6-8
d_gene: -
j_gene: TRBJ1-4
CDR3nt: TGTGCCAGCTCCTCCGCGGGTTCAGGGGTTAATGAAAAACTGTTTTTT
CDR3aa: CASSSAGSGVNEKLFF

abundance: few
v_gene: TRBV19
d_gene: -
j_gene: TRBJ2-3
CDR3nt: TGTGCCAGTAGTATTTGGGCCACAGATACGCAGTATTTT
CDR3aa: CASSIWATDTQYF

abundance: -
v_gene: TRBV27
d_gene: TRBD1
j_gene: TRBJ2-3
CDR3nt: TGTGCCAGCAGTCCACCCGCAGGGGGCTTATCCACAGATACGCAGTATTTT
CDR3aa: CASSPPAGGLSTDTQYF

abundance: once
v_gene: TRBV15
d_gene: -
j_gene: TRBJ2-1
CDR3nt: TGTGCCACCAGCAGAGACCGCGGGGTCTCGGGCAACAATGAGCAGTTCTTC
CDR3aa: CATSRDRGVSGNNEQFF

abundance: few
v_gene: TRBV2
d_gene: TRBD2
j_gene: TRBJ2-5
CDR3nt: TGTGCCAGCAGTGAACGCGCGGGGGAGTGGGAGACCCAGTACTTC
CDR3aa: CASSERAGEWETQYF

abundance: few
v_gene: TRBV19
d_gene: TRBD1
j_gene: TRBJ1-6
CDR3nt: TGTGCCAGTAGTACGGACAGGGGGAATAATTCACCCCTCCACTTT
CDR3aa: CASSTDRGNNSPLHF

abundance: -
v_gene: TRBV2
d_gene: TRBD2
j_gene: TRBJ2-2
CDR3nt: TGTGCCAGCAGAACCGGGACTAGCGACACCGGGGAGCTGTTTTTT
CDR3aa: CASRTGTSDTGELFF

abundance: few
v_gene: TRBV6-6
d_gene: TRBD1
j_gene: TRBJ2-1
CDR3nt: TGTGCCAGCAGTTACGAGACAGGGTCCTACAATGAGCAGTTCTTC
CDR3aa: CASSYETGSYNEQFF

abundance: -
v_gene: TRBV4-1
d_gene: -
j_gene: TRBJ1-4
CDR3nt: TGCGCCAGCAGCCAAGAATATGGAGGGTTAGGTGAAAAACTGTTTTTT
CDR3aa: CASSQEYGGLGEKLFF

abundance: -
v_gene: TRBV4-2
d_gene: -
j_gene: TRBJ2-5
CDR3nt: TGTGCCAGCAGCCAAGGCCTTGCCCTGCCGGCAAAGGGGGAGACCCAGTACTTC
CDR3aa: CASSQGLALPAKGETQYF

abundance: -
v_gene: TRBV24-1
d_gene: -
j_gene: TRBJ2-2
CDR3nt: TGTGCCACCAGTGGGGGCGCCTCCGACCGGGAGCTGTTTTTT
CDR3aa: CATSGGASDRELFF

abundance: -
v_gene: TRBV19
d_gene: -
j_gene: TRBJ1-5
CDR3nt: TGTGCCAGTAATCAGGGGAAGTCCCAGCCCCAGCATTTT
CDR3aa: CASNQGKSQPQHF

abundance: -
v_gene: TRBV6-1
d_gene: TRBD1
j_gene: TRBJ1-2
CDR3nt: TGTGCCAGCAGTGAATGGACAGGGGAGGCGTCTGGCTACACCTTC
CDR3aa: CASSEWTGEASGYTF

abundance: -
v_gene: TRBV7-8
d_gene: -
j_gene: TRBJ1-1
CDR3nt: TGTGCCAGCAGCTGGGGCAGAAACACTGAAGCTTTCTTT
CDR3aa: CASSWGRNTEAFF

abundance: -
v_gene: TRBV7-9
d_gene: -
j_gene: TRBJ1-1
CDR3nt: TGTGCCAGCAGCTTCCAGGGTAACACTGAAGCTTTCTTT
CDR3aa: CASSFQGNTEAFF

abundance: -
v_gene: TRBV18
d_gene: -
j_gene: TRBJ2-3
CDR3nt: TGTGCCAGCTCATCTCTTGCCGGGACACAGGTTTTCACAGATACGCAGTATTTT
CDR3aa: CASSSLAGTQVFTDTQYF

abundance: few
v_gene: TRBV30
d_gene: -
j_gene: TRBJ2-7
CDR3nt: TGTGCCTGGGCGCGTGAGGGAGAGCAGTACTTC
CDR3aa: CAWAREGEQYF

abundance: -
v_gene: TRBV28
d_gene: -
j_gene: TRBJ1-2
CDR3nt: TGTGCCAGCAGCTCTCGTGGGGCAGTCTATGGCTACACCTTC
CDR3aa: CASSSRGAVYGYTF

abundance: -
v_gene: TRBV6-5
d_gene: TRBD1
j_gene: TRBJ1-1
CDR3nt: TGTGCCAGCAGTTGGGGACAGCGGTACATGAACACTGAAGCTTTCTTT
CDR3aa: CASSWGQRYMNTEAFF

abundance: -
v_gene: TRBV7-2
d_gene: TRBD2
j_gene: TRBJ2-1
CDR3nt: TGTGCCAGCAGGAAAAAAGGACTAGCGGGGGTTAATGAGCAGTTCTTC
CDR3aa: CASRKKGLAGVNEQFF

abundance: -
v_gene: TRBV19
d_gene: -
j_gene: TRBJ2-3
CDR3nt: TGTGCCAGTAGTTACTTGACAGCCACAGATACGCAGTATTTT
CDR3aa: CASSYLTATDTQYF

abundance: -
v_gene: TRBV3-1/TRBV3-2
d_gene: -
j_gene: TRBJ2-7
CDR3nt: TGTGCCAGCAGCCAGCGCTCTAGCAGAGGCGAGCAGTACTTC
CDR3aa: CASSQRSSRGEQYF

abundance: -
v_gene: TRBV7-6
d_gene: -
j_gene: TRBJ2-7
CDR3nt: TGTGCCAGCAGCTCAGTTGGGGGGTCCTACGAGCAGTACTTC
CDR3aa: CASSSVGGSYEQYF

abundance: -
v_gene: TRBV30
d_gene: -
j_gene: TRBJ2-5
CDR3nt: TGTGCCTGGGGGAGGGGACAGATAGAAGAGACCCAGTACTTC
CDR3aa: CAWGRGQIEETQYF

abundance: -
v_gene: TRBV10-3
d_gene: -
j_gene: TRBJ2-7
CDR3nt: TGTGCCATCAGTATAGGGGACTGGAGTTCCGAGCAGTACTTC
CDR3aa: CAISIGDWSSEQYF

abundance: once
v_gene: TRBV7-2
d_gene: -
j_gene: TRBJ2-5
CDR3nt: TGTGCCAGCAGCTTACAGCGTGAGACCCAGTACTTC
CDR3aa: CASSLQRETQYF

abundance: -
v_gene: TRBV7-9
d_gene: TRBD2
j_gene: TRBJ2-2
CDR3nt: TGTGCCAGCAGCTTAAGCGTAGCGGGGGCGAACACCGGGGAGCTGTTTTTT
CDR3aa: CASSLSVAGANTGELFF

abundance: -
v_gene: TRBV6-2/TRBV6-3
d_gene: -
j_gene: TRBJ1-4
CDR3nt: TGTGCCAGCAGTTACCGGGGGGATCGGGAAAAACTGTTTTTT
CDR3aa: CASSYRGDREKLFF

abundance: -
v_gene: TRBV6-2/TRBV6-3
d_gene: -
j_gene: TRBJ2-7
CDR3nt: TGTGCCAGCAGTAGATTCGGGAAATGGTTCGACGAGCAGTACTTC
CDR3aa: CASSRFGKWFDEQYF

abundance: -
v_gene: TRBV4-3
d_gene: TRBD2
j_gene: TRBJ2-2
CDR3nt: TGCGCCAGCAGCCAAGATACTAGCGGGGGGTTCAGGGAGCTGTTTTTT
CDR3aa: CASSQDTSGGFRELFF

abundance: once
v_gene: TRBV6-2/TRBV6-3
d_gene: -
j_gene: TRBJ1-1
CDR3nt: TGTGCCAGCAGCCACCCGTTGCTGGGACGGGACAACGAACCTGAAGCTTTCTTT
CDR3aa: CASSHPLLGRDNEPEAFF

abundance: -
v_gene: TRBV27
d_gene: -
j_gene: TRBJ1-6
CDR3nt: TGTGCCAGCAGACCGGGAGCCTGGGACGCCTTTTCACCCCTCCACTTT
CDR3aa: CASRPGAWDAFSPLHF

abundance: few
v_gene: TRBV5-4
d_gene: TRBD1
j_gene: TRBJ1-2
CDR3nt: TGTGCCAGCACCTTCTTTGACAGGGATGACTATGGCTACACCTTC
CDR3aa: CASTFFDRDDYGYTF

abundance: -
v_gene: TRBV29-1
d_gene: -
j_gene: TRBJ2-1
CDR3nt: TGCAGCGTTGAAGAATGGGGCCTAGTAAGTCATGAGCAGTTCTTC
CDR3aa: CSVEEWGLVSHEQFF

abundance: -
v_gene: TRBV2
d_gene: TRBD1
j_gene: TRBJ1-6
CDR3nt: TGTGCCAGCGCAGAACAGGGGGCATCTTCACCCCTCCACTTT
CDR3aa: CASAEQGASSPLHF

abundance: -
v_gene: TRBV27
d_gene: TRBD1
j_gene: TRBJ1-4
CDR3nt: TGTGCCAGCAGCCGGGACAGGCTAGGGGAAAAACTGTTTTTT
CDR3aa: CASSRDRLGEKLFF

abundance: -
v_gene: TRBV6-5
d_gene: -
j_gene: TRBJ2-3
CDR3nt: TGTGCCTTAGGGGGTAGCACAGATACGCAGTATTTT
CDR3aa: CALGGSTDTQYF

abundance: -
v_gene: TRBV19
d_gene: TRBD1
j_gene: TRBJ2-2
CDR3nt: TGTGCCAGTAGACGCGGACAGGGTCTAAACACCGGGGAGCTGTTTTTT
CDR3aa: CASRRGQGLNTGELFF